This TCR beta chain was found in a study of cytomegalovirus exposure and HLA in healthy donors. About the study: There were approximately 81 million unique TCRs (from HLA-typed donors) in an early data release.

The PCR contained 60 Vbeta and 13 Jbeta primers. Assay used: immunoSEQ multiplex PCR; TCRdb lists only in-frame clones, some missing. Counted here are over 150,000 clones, roughly 79% occurring once; the ten biggest clones make up over 10%. V was trimmed by 5 bases and J by 5 bases, leaving 9 bases between them. Germline CDR1 reads SGHTA; CDR2 reads FQGNSA. This CDR3 is built from 12 residues. The specimen sequenced was PBMCs. The clonotype was recovered from a woman in her 50s in good health and CMV-seronegative. The chain employs TRBV7-2 and TRBJ1-2, with unresolved D. DNA of the CDR3: TGTGCCAGCAGCGAAGAGAGATATGGCTACACCTTC. Encoded protein: CASSEERYGYTF.